Listed below are T cell receptor beta chains from one sample, sequenced in a study of PD-1 blockade in mismatch repair-deficient tumors. Assay: immunoSEQ multiplex PCR; the TCRdb copy retains only in-frame clones and omits some. This table holds 50,000 to 75,000 clones, around 88% found once. The sample consisted of peripheral blood, taken 52 weeks after starting pembrolizumab. The receptors were sampled from an adult with mismatch repair-deficient cancer. CDR3s leave out the opening cysteine and the closing phenylalanine or tryptophan. Clone size is given for some rows only: seen once, a few or many times, or a class if the clone is expanded.

v_call clone_size cdr3_aa
TRBV19 . ASNGGITGNTIY
TRBV4-1 . ASSQGAASGLYNEQF
TRBV11-2 . ASSLLASGTYNEQF
TRBV14 . ASSRALEGEQY
TRBV28 . ASSPGTANQPQH
TRBV6-5 . ASSWKYEQY
TRBV7-9 . ASSPVGSSGSTDTQY
TRBV9 . ASSLRVQEDEQF
TRBV6-4 . ASSDSTSTDTQY
TRBV28 . ASTSGGRATYEQY
TRBV7-2 . ASSPLWGREEGYT
TRBV7-2 . ASSLGTFGNQPQH
TRBV4-3 . ASSQVQRGTDTQY
TRBV15 . ATSRDMGNEQF
TRBV28 . ASSFSPNYEQY
TRBV29-1 . SVPLAGTYNEQF
TRBV4-1 . ASSHQQGIVAF
TRBV6-1 few ASRAEYNEQF
TRBV5-1 . ASSLGVNTGELF
TRBV19 . ASSIGFRTLYGYT
TRBV29-1 . SVGHGFSYEQY
TRBV11-1 . ASRRGTFEQY
TRBV4-3 . ASSQAGTGGGETQY
TRBV4-3 . ASSQTQRGTDTQY
TRBV15 once ATSRDLRAAGAYEQY
TRBV5-6 . ASHLGGLGEKLF
TRBV5-4 . ASSFFHSYEQY
TRBV19 . ASSRSYQETQY
TRBV30 . AWSARTLIHEQY
TRBV6-5 . ASSTGGEYGYT
TRBV11-2 . ASSPKRGRSEQY
TRBV6-1 . ASSYRLQF
TRBV2 . ASMLVTGANVLT
TRBV11-2 . ASSLGLGPYEQY
TRBV6-5 . ASSAWGGAYEQY
TRBV5-4 . ASSFYGRARDGELF
TRBV7-9 . ASSPWGLAGATDTQY
TRBV5-1 . ASSPMPQRGGEETQY
TRBV4-1 few ASSLQGDYGYT
TRBV27 . ATRAGGIYNEQF
TRBV27 . ASSLLSGVFDEQY
TRBV6-1 few ASSAGVDQPQH
TRBV21-1 . ASSKSSAVQETQY
TRBV10-3 . AISDGTGVRYEQY
TRBV18 once ASSPKVGLFAPEAF
TRBV2 . ASSTSGGNNEQF
TRBV5-6 . ASSLTSYEQY
TRBV19 . ASSPSMNTEAF
TRBV7-9 . ASSLMKREGQF
TRBV7-9 few ASSSDRDGYGYT
TRBV19 . ASSPTGIVEAF
TRBV30 . AWRQDANTGELF
TRBV28 . ASSPIRVRGQF
TRBV5-4 . ASSLRTSGNDEQY
TRBV25-1 . ASSGFNWRNEQY
TRBV5-4 . ASSQEGLAGGPSYEQY
TRBV6-1 . ASSPARPAGNTIY